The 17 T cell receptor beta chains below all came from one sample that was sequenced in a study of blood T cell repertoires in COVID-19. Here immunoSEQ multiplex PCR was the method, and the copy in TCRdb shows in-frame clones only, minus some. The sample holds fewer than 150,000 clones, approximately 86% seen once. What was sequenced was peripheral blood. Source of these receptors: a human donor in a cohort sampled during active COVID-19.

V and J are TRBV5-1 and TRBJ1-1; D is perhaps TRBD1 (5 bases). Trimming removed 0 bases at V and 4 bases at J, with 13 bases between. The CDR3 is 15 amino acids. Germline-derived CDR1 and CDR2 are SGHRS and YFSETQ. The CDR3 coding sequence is TGCGCCAGCAGCTTGGACGGGACTGGTAGCACTGAAGCTTTCTTT. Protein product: CASSLDGTGSTEAFF. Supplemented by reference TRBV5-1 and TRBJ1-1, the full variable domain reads KAGVTQTPRYLIKTRGQQVTLSCSPISGHRSVSWYQQTPGQGLQFLFEYFSETQRNKGNFPGRFSGRQFSNSRSEMNVSTLELGDSALYLCASSLDGTGSTEAFFGQGTRLTVV.

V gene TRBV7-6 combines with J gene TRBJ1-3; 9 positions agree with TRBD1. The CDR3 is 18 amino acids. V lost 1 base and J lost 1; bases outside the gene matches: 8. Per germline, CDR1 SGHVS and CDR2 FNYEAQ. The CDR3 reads CASSLVRTGALSGNTIYF. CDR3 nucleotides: TGTGCCAGCAGCTTAGTGCGGACAGGGGCACTATCTGGAAACACCATATATTTT.

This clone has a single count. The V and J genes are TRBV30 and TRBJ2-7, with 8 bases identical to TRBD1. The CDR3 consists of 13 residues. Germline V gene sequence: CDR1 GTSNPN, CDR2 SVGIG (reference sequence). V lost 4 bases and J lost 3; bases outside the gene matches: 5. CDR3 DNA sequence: TGTGCCTGGACTGGACAGGGAAACTACGAGCAGTACTTC. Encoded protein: CAWTGQGNYEQYF.

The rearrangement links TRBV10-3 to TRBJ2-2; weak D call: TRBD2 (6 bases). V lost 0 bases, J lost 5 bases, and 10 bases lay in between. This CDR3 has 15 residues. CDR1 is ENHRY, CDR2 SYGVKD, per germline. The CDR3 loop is CAISESGGGTGELFF. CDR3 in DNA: TGTGCCATCAGTGAGTCTGGTGGAGGGACCGGGGAGCTGTTTTTT.

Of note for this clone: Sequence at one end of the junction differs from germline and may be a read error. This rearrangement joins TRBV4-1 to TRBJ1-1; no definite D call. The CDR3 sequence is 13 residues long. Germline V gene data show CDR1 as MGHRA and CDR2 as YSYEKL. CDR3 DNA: TGCGCCAACAGCCAAGTTTCCGACACTGAAGCTTTCTTT. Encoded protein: CANSQVSDTEAFF.

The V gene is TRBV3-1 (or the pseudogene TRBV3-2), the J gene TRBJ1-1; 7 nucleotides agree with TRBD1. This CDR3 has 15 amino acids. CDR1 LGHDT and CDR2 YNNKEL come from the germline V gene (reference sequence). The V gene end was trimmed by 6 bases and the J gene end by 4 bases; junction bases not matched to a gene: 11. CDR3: CASSPSDRTSTEAFF. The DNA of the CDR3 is TGTGCCAGCAGTCCTTCGGACAGGACTTCCACTGAAGCTTTCTTT.

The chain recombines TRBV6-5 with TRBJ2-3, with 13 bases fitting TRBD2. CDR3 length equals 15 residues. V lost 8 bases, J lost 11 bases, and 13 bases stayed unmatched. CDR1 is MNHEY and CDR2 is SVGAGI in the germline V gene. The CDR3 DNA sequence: TGTGCCAGCCGGGGGACTAGCGGGACCCCGGGGGAGCAGTATTTT. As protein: CASRGTSGTPGEQYF.

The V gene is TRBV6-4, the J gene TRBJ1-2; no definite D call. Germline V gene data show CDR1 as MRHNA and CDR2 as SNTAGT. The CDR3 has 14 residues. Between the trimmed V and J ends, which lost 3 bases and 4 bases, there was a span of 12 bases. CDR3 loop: CASSEDTRSYGYTF. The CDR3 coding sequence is TGTGCCAGCAGTGAAGACACTAGGAGCTATGGCTACACCTTC.

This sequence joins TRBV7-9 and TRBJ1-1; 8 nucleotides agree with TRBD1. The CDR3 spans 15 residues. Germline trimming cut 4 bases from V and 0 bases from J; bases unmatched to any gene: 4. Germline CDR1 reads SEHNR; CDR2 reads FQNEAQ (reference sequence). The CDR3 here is CASSSGDRMNTEAFF. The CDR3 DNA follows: TGTGCCAGCAGCTCTGGGGACAGGATGAACACTGAAGCTTTCTTT.

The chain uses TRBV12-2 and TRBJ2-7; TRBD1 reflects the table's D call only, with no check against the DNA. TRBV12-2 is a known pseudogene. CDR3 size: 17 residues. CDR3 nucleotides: TGTGCAAGTCGCTTAGTATTAGTAGGCAGGAATTCCTACGAGCAGTACTTC. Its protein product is CASRLVLVGRNSYEQYF.

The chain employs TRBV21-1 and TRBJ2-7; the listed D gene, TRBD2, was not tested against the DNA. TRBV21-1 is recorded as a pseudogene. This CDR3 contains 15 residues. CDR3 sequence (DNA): TGTGCCAGCATCGAGGGTCGAGATGGGCCCTACGAGCAGTACTTC. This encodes CASIEGRDGPYEQYF.

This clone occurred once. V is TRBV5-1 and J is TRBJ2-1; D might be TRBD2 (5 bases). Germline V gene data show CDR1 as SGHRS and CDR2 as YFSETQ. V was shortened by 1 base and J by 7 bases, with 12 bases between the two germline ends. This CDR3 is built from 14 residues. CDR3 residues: CASSLSGGMNEQFF. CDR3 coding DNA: TGCGCCAGCAGCTTGTCAGGAGGAATGAATGAGCAGTTCTTC. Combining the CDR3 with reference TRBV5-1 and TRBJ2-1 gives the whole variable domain KAGVTQTPRYLIKTRGQQVTLSCSPISGHRSVSWYQQTPGQGLQFLFEYFSETQRNKGNFPGRFSGRQFSNSRSEMNVSTLELGDSALYLCASSLSGGMNEQFFGPGTRLTVL.

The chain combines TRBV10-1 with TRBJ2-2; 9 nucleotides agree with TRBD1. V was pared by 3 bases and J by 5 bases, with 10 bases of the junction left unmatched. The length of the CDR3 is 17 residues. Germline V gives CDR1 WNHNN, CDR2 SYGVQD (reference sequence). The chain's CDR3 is CASSDYAGTGMTGELFF. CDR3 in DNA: TGCGCCAGCAGTGACTACGCGGGGACAGGGATGACCGGGGAGCTGTTTTTT.

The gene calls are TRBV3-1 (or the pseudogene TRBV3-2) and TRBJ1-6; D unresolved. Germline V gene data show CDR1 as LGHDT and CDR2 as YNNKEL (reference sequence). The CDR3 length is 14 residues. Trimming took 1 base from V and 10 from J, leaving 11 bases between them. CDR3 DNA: TGTGCCAGCAGCCAAGTCCAGAACAAGTCACCCCTCCACTTT. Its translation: CASSQVQNKSPLHF.

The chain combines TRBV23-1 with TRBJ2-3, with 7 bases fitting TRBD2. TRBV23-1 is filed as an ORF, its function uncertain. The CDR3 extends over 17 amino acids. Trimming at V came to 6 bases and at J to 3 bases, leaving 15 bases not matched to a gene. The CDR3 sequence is CASSPRGGRQWTDTQYF. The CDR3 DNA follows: TGCGCCAGCAGCCCAAGGGGCGGGAGACAATGGACAGATACGCAGTATTTT.

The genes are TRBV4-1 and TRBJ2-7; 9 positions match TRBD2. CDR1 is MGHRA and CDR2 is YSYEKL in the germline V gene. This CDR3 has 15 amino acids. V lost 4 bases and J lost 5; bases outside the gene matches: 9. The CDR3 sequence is CASSPLAGVGDEQYF. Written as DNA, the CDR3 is TGCGCCAGCAGCCCTTTAGCGGGAGTGGGCGACGAGCAGTACTTC.

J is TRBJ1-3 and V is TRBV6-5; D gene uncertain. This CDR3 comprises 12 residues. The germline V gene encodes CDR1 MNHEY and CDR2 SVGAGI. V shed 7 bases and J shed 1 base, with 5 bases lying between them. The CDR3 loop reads CASISSGNTIYF. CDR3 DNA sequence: TGTGCCAGCATTTCATCTGGAAACACCATATATTTT.